Sequencing of this T cell receptor (beta chain) was carried out in a study of OX40 agonist ivuxolimab in advanced cancers. Study summary: Roughly two fifths of patients had received prior checkpoint inhibitor therapy. Overall study findings and caveats: Patients with a partial response at 0.1-3.0 mg/kg had among the lowest clonal expansion.

The J segment lost 0 bases and the V segment lost 2 bases, leaving 4 bases of the junction unmatched. Germline-derived CDR1 and CDR2 are SGHAT and FQNNGV. The CDR3 spans 15 residues. The data were produced by immunoSEQ multiplex PCR, yet TCRdb's version contains in-frame clones alone and is incomplete. Of around 77,000 clones listed, approximately 89% were seen once; the top ten hold less than 3%. Points on this clone: What it binds is unknown.

Patients were excluded for autoimmune disease history or systemic immunosuppression. Blood draws occurred at baseline, cycle 4 day 1, and cycle 7 day 1. The sample in question was CD4+ or CD8+ T cells sorted from blood, obtained in a trial of the OX40 agonist ivuxolimab. The TCR comes from an adult with an advanced solid tumor such as melanoma, head and neck, liver or kidney cancer. The chain joins TRBV11-2 to TRBJ2-7; 7 nucleotides agree with TRBD1. This CDR3 is CASSLSSGGSYEQYF. CDR3 bases: TGTGCCAGCAGCTTATCGTCAGGGGGCTCCTACGAGCAGTACTTC.